This T cell receptor (beta chain) was captured by sequencing in a study of cytomegalovirus exposure and HLA in healthy donors. Trimming took off 3 bases at V and 5 bases at J, with 10 bases between the two ends. This CDR3 comprises 12 residues. CDR1 and CDR2 from the germline V gene are GTSNPN and SVGIG (reference sequence). The PCR contained 60 Vbeta and 13 Jbeta primers. Produced via immunoSEQ multiplex PCR; TCRdb's table is partial and in-frame only. This sample has approximately 210,000 clones, with roughly 85% found just once. J is TRBJ1-2 and V is TRBV30; D remains ambiguous. Sequences were obtained from PBMCs. This TCR came from a male donor in good health and CMV-seronegative. This CDR3 reads CAWSPVEYGYTF. CDR3 nucleotides: TGTGCCTGGAGCCCCGTGGAGTATGGCTACACCTTC.